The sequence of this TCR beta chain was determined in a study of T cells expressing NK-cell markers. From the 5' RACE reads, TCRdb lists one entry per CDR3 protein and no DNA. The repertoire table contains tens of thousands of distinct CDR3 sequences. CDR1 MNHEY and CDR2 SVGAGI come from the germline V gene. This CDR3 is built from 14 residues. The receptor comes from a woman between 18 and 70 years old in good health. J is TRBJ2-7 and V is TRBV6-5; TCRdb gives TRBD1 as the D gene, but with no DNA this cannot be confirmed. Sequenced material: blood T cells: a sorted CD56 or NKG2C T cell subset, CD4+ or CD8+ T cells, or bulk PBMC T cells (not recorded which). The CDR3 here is CASSYMAGSYEQYF.